This is a list of T cell receptor beta chains from one sample in a study of cytomegalovirus exposure and HLA in healthy donors. Some clones are missing from TCRdb's copy, which holds only in-frame ones; the method was immunoSEQ multiplex PCR. The table includes about 73,000 clones, 85% to 90% detected once. The sample comprised PBMCs. The receptors originated from a young woman in good health and CMV-seropositive. Each CDR3 is given with its conserved first and last residue. Each record gives: clone size, J gene, V gene, CDR3 protein. Clone size is stated in some rows and not others, as once, few, many or a class when expanded.

clone size: NA
J gene: TRBJ2-3
V gene: TRBV6-5
CDR3 protein: CASNRQGWTDTQYF

clone size: NA
J gene: TRBJ2-5
V gene: TRBV28
CDR3 protein: CASSDTGLGQETQYF

clone size: NA
J gene: TRBJ1-4
V gene: TRBV18
CDR3 protein: CASSPVWSGREKLFF

clone size: NA
J gene: TRBJ2-3
V gene: TRBV29-1
CDR3 protein: CSVAQGPPPDTQYF

clone size: few
J gene: TRBJ1-2
V gene: TRBV28
CDR3 protein: CASSEGQNYGYTF

clone size: NA
J gene: TRBJ2-1
V gene: TRBV2
CDR3 protein: CASSVDGKGNEQFF

clone size: NA
J gene: TRBJ1-1
V gene: TRBV6-5
CDR3 protein: CASSQQGMNTEAFF

clone size: NA
J gene: TRBJ2-1
V gene: TRBV9
CDR3 protein: CASSVLGTSGRVEQFF

clone size: NA
J gene: TRBJ1-1
V gene: TRBV19
CDR3 protein: CASSPDRGTEAFF

clone size: NA
J gene: TRBJ2-5
V gene: TRBV19
CDR3 protein: CASSNIQETQYF

clone size: NA
J gene: TRBJ2-4
V gene: TRBV2
CDR3 protein: CASSARVTKNIQYF

clone size: NA
J gene: TRBJ2-7
V gene: TRBV5-6
CDR3 protein: CASSGTGVDEQYF

clone size: NA
J gene: TRBJ2-7
V gene: TRBV28
CDR3 protein: CASSPSGSTYEQYF

clone size: NA
J gene: TRBJ1-3
V gene: TRBV28
CDR3 protein: CASSYYTNSGNTIYF

clone size: NA
J gene: TRBJ1-2
V gene: TRBV7-8
CDR3 protein: CASSSSRGEELGYTF

clone size: once
J gene: TRBJ2-7
V gene: TRBV5-1
CDR3 protein: CASSTRTGGLLSYEQYF

clone size: NA
J gene: TRBJ2-5
V gene: TRBV7-9
CDR3 protein: CASSLPGRGQETQYF

clone size: NA
J gene: TRBJ2-7
V gene: TRBV21-1
CDR3 protein: CASSKTFYREPTYEQYF

clone size: NA
J gene: TRBJ1-5
V gene: TRBV19
CDR3 protein: CASSAQTGQFYQPQHF

clone size: NA
J gene: TRBJ2-7
V gene: TRBV11-2
CDR3 protein: CASSLGQGSGYEQYF

clone size: NA
J gene: TRBJ2-6
V gene: TRBV7-2
CDR3 protein: CASSSGGSGANVLTF

clone size: once
J gene: TRBJ1-6
V gene: TRBV7-2
CDR3 protein: CASSPGRGTNSPLHF

clone size: NA
J gene: TRBJ2-7
V gene: TRBV7-8
CDR3 protein: CASSLQVSYEQYF

clone size: NA
J gene: TRBJ2-2
V gene: TRBV6-5
CDR3 protein: CASSDGRVTGELFF

clone size: NA
J gene: TRBJ2-7
V gene: TRBV30
CDR3 protein: CAWTTGGDEQYF

clone size: NA
J gene: TRBJ1-5
V gene: TRBV6-1
CDR3 protein: CASSEGTGAGQPQHF

clone size: NA
J gene: TRBJ2-7
V gene: TRBV28
CDR3 protein: CASSWPRRGSSGQGYYEQYF

clone size: NA
J gene: TRBJ1-4
V gene: TRBV28
CDR3 protein: CASSLRGGAFEKLFF

clone size: few
J gene: TRBJ2-7
V gene: TRBV10-3
CDR3 protein: CAINAGQGASYEQYF

clone size: NA
J gene: TRBJ2-5
V gene: TRBV11-2
CDR3 protein: CASSRDTQETQYF

clone size: NA
J gene: TRBJ2-7
V gene: TRBV30
CDR3 protein: CAWGDYEQYF

clone size: medium-sized
J gene: TRBJ2-7
V gene: TRBV7-6
CDR3 protein: CASSSGSSYEQYF

clone size: NA
J gene: TRBJ1-5
V gene: TRBV6-4
CDR3 protein: CASSDGQELMPQHF

clone size: once
J gene: TRBJ2-7
V gene: TRBV15
CDR3 protein: CATSRDQGTSSYEQYF

clone size: NA
J gene: TRBJ2-5
V gene: TRBV7-8
CDR3 protein: CASSLRSKRLETQYF

clone size: NA
J gene: TRBJ2-7
V gene: TRBV10-3
CDR3 protein: CAISNGVSYEQYF

clone size: NA
J gene: TRBJ2-1
V gene: TRBV4-1
CDR3 protein: CASSQVRDSPREQFF

clone size: NA
J gene: TRBJ2-3
V gene: TRBV19
CDR3 protein: CASTSSGLAGGATQYF

clone size: NA
J gene: TRBJ2-5
V gene: TRBV7-9
CDR3 protein: CASSGGEETQYF

clone size: NA
J gene: TRBJ2-2
V gene: TRBV14
CDR3 protein: CASSPPGLAGTGELFF

clone size: NA
J gene: TRBJ2-1
V gene: TRBV15
CDR3 protein: CATSRGQGALVEQFF

clone size: NA
J gene: TRBJ2-7
V gene: TRBV28
CDR3 protein: CASSFVVFRGQRDYEQYF

clone size: NA
J gene: TRBJ1-2
V gene: TRBV10-2
CDR3 protein: CASSSADSYGYTF

clone size: once
J gene: TRBJ2-5
V gene: TRBV15
CDR3 protein: CATSRDRSTGVGETQYF

clone size: NA
J gene: TRBJ2-7
V gene: TRBV5-1
CDR3 protein: CASSFQDGYDEQYF

clone size: NA
J gene: TRBJ1-5
V gene: TRBV19
CDR3 protein: CASSSVFQGSNQPQHF